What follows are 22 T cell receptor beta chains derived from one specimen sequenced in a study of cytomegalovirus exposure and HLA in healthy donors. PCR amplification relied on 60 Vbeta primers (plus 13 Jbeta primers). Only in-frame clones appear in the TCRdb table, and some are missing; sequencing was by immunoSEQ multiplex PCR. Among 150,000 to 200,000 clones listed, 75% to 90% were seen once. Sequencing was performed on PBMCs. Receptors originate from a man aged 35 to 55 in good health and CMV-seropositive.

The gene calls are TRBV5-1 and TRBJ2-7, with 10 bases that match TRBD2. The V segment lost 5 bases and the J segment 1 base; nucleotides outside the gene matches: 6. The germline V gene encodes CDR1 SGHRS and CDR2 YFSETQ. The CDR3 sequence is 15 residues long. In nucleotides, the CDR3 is TGCGCCAGCAGTCCCGGACTAGCGGCATCCTACGAGCAGTACTTC. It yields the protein CASSPGLAASYEQYF.

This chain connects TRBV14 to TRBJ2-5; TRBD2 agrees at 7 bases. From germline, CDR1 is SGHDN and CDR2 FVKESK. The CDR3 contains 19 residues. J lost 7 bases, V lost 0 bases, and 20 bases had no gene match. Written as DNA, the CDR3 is TGTGCCAGCAGCCAAGATCTGATAGTAGCGGGCCCCGCATTTTGGACCCAGTACTTC. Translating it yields CASSQDLIVAGPAFWTQYF.

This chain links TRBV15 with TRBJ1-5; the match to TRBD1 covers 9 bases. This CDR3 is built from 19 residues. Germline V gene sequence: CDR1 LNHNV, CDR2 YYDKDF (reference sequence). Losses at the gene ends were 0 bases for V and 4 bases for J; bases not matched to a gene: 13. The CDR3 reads CATSRDLRGMGQGNQPQHF. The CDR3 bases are TGTGCCACCAGCAGAGATCTCAGGGGTATGGGACAGGGAAATCAGCCCCAGCATTTT.

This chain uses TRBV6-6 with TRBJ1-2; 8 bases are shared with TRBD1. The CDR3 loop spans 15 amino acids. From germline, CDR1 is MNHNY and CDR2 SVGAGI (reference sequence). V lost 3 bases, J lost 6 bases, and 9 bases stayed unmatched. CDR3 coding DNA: TGTGCCAGCAGTTATTCGGACAGGGCGGGAGATGGCTACACCTTC. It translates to CASSYSDRAGDGYTF.

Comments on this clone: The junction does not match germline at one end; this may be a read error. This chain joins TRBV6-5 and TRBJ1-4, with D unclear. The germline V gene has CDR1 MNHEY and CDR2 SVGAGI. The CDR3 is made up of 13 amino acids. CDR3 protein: CASSYSVGEKLFF. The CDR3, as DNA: TGTGCCAGCAGCTACTCCGTCGGTGAAAAACTGTTTTTT.

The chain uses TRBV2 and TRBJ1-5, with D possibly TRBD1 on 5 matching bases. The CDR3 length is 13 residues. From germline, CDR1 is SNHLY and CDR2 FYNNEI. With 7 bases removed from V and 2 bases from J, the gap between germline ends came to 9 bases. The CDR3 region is CASMPGGNQPQHF. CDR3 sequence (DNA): TGTGCCAGCATGCCGGGGGGCAATCAGCCCCAGCATTTT.

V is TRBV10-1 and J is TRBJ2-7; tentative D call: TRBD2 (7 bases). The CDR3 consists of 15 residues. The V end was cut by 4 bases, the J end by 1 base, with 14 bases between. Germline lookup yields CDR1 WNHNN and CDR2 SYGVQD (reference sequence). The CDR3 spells CASSVRGAHSYEQYF. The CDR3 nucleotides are TGCGCCAGCAGTGTTCGGGGGGCGCATTCCTACGAGCAGTACTTC.

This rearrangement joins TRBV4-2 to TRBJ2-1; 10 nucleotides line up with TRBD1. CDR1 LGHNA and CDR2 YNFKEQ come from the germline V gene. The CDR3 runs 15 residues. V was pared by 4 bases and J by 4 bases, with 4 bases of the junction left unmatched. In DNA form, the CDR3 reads TGTGCCAGCAGCCGGACAGGGGGAGTTTACAATGAGCAGTTCTTC. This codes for CASSRTGGVYNEQFF.

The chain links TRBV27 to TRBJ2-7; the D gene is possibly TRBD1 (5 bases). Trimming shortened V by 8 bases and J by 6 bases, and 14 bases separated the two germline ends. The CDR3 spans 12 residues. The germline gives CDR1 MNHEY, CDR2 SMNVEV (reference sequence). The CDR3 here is CASRIGVGEQYF. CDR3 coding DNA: TGTGCCAGCCGCATAGGGGTTGGCGAGCAGTACTTC.

CDR3 bases: TGTGCCTGGACCAGATTAACAACTAATGAAAAACTGTTTTTT. Protein sequence: CAWTRLTTNEKLFF. The chain uses TRBV30 and TRBJ1-4; D remains unclear. V lost 4 bases to trimming and J lost 0 bases, with 9 bases between them. CDR3 length equals 14 residues. Germline V CDR1 and CDR2: GTSNPN, SVGIG (reference sequence).

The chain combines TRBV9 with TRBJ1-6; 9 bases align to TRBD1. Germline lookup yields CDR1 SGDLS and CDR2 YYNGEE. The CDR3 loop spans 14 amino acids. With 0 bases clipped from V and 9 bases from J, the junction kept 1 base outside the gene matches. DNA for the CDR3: TGTGCCAGCAGCGTAGGACAGGGGGTTTCACCCCTCCACTTT. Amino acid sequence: CASSVGQGVSPLHF.

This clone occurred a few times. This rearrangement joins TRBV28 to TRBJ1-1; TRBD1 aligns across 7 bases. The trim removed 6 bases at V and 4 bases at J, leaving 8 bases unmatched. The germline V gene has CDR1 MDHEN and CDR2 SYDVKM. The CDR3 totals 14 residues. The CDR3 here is CASRIDRVRTEAFF. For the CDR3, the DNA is TGTGCCAGCAGGATCGACAGGGTTCGCACTGAAGCTTTCTTT. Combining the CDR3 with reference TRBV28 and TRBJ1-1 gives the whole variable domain DVKVTQSSRYLVKRTGEKVFLECVQDMDHENMFWYRQDPGLGLRLIYFSYDVKMKEKGDIPEGYSVSREKKERFSLILESASTNQTSMYLCASRIDRVRTEAFFGQGTRLTVV.

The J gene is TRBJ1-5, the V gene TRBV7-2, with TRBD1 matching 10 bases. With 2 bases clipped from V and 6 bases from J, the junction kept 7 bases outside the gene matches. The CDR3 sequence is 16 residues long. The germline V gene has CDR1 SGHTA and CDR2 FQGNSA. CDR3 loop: CASSLPGQGWPQPQHF. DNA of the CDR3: TGTGCCAGCAGCTTACCGGGACAGGGGTGGCCTCAGCCCCAGCATTTT.

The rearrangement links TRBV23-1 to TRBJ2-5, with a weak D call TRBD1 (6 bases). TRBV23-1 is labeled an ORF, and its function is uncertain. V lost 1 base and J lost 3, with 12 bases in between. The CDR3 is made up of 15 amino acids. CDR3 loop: CASSQYTGQEETQYF. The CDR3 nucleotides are TGCGCCAGCAGTCAATATACAGGGCAAGAAGAGACCCAGTACTTC.

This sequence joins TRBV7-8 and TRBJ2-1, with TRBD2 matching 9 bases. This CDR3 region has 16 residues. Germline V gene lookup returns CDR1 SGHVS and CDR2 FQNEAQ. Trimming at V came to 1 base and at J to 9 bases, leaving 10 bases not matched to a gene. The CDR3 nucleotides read TGTGCCAGCAGCTTAGTCCCAGCGGGGGGATTGGTTGAGCAGTTCTTC. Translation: CASSLVPAGGLVEQFF.

In DNA, the CDR3 is TGTGCCAGCAGCTTAAGAGGGGGAAGCTCCTACAATGAGCAGTTCTTC. Translation: CASSLRGGSSYNEQFF. The chain combines TRBV7-3 with TRBJ2-1, with D perhaps TRBD1 (6 bases). V lost 1 base and J lost 0, with 10 bases in between. This CDR3 comprises 16 residues. Germline CDR1 is SGHTA and CDR2 is FQGTGA. The full variable domain, its missing parts supplied by reference TRBV7-3 and TRBJ2-1, is GAGVSQTPSNKVTEKGKYVELRCDPISGHTALYWYRQSLGQGPEFLIYFQGTGAADDSGLPNDRFFAVRPEGSVSTLKIQRTERGDSAVYLCASSLRGGSSYNEQFFGPGTRLTVL.

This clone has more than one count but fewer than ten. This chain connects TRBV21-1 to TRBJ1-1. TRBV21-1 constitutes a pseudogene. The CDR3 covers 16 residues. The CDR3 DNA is TGTGCCAGCAGCAAAGCTGGTAAGGGCCGAGGGACTGAAGCTTTCTTT. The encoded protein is CASSKAGKGRGTEAFF.

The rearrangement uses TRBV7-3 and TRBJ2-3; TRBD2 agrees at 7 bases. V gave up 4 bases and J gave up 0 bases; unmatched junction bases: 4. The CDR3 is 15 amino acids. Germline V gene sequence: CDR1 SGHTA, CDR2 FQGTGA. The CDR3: CASSSQRGSTDTQYF. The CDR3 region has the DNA TGTGCCAGCAGCTCCCAGCGGGGCAGCACAGATACGCAGTATTTT.

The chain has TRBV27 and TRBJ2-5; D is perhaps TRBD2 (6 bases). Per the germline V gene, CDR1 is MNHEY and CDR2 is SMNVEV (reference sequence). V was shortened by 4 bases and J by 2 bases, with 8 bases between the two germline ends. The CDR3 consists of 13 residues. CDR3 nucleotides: TGTGCCAGCAGTTGGAGCGGGCAAGAGACCCAGTACTTC. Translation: CASSWSGQETQYF.

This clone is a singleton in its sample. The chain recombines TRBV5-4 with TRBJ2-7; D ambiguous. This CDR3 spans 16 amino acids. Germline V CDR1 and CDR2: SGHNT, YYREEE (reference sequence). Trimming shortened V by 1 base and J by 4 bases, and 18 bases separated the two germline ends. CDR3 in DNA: TGTGCCAGCAGCTTGCCCTTCTCGACTCCGGAATACGAGCAGTACTTC. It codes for CASSLPFSTPEYEQYF.

The CDR3 region has the DNA TGTGCCAGCAGCCGGGGTTCAGGGGCCAATTCACCCCTCCACTTT. As protein: CASSRGSGANSPLHF. The chain joins TRBV9 to TRBJ1-6; D is perhaps TRBD1 (6 bases). Germline CDR1 SGDLS, CDR2 YYNGEE. This CDR3 contains 15 residues. Trimming removed 4 bases from V and 7 bases from J, with 15 bases in between.

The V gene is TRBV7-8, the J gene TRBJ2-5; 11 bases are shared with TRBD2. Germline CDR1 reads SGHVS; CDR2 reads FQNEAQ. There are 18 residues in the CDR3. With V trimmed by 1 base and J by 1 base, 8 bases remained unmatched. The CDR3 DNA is TGTGCCAGCAGCTTAGTACGGGGACTAGCGGACCTCCAAGAGACCCAGTACTTC. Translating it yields CASSLVRGLADLQETQYF.